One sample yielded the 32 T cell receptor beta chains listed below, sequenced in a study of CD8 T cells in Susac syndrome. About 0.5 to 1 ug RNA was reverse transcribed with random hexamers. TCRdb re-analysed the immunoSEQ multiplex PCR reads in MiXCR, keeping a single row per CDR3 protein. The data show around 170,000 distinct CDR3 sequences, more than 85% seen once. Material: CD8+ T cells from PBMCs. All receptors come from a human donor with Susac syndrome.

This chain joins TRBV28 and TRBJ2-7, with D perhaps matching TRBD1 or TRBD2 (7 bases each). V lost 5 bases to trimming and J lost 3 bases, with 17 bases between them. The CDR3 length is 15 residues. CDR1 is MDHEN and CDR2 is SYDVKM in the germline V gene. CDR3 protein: CASSPFRGGSYEQYF. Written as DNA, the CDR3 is TGTGCCAGCAGTCCCTTCAGGGGGGGTAGCTACGAGCAGTACTTC.

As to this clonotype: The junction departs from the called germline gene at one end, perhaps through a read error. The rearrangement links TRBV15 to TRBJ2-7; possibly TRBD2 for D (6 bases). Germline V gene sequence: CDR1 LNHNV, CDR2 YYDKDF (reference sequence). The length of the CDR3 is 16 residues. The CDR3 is CATSGDRWGDAYEQYF. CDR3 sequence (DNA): TGTGCCACCAGCGGAGACCGGTGGGGGGACGCCTACGAGCAGTACTTC.

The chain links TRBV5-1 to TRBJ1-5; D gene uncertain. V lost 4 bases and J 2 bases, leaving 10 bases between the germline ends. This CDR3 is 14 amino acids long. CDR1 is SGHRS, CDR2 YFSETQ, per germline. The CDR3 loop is CASSPAGGNQPQHF. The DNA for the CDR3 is TGCGCCAGCAGCCCCGCCGGGGGCAATCAGCCCCAGCATTTT.

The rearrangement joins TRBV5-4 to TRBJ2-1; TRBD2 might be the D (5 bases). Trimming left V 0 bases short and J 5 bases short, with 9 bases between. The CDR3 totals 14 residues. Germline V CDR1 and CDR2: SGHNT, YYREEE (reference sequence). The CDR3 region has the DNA TGTGCCAGCAGCTTGGTTCTAGCCGACAATGAGCAGTTCTTC. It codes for CASSLVLADNEQFF.

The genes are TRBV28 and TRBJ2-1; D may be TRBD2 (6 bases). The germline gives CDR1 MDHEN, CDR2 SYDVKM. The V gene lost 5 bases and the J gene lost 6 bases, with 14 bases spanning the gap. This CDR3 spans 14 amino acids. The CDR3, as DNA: TGTGCCAGCAGTACCATTCAGGGAGGCAATGAGCAGTTCTTC. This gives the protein CASSTIQGGNEQFF.

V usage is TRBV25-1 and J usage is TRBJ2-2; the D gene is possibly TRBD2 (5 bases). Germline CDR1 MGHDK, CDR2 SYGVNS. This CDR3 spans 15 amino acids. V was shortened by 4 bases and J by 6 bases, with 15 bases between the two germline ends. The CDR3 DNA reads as TGTGCCAGCAGTGGGACTCAGGATTTCCCCGGGGAGCTGTTTTTT. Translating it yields CASSGTQDFPGELFF.

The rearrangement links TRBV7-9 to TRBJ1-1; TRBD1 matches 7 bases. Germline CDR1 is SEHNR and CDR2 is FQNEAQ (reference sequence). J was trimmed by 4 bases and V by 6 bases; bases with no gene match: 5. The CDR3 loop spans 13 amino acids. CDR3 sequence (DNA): TGTGCCAGCAGTCCTCGACAGGGCACTGAAGCTTTCTTT. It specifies CASSPRQGTEAFF.

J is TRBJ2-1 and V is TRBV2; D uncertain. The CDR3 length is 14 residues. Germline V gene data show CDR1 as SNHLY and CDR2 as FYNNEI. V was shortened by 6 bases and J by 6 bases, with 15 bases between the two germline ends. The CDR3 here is CASRGISQVNEQFF. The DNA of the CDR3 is TGTGCCAGCAGAGGTATCTCTCAAGTCAATGAGCAGTTCTTC.

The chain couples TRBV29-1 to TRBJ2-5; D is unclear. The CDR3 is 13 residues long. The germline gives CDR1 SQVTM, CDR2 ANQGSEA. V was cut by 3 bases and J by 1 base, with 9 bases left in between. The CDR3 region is CSVDDDFQETQYF. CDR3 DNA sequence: TGCAGCGTTGACGACGATTTCCAAGAGACCCAGTACTTC.

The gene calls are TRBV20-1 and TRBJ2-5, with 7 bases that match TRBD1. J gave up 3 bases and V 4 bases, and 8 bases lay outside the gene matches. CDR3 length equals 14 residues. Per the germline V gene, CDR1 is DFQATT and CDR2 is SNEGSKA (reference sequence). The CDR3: CSATTDREKETQYF. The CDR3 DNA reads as TGCAGTGCTACCACTGACAGGGAGAAAGAGACCCAGTACTTC.

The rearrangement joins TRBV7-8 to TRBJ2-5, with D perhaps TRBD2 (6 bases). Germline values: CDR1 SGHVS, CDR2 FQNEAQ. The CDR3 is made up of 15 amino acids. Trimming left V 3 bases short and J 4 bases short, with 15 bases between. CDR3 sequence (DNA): TGTGCCAGCAGCTTTGAATGGGAGGTCGGAGAGACCCAGTACTTC. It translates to CASSFEWEVGETQYF.

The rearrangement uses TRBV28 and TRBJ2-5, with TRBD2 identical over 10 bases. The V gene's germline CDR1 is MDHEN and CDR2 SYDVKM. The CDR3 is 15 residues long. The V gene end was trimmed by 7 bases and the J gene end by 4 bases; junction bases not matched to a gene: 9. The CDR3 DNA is TGTGCCAGCACCAATCTAGCGGGAGAATCAGAGACCCAGTACTTC. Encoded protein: CASTNLAGESETQYF.

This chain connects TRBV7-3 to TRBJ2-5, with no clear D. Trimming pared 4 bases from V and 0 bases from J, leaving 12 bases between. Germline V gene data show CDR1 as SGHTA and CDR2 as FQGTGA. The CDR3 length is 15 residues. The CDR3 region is CASSSPLDDQETQYF. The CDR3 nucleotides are TGTGCCAGCAGCTCCCCCTTGGACGACCAAGAGACCCAGTACTTC. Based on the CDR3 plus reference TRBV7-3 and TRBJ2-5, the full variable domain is GAGVSQTPSNKVTEKGKYVELRCDPISGHTALYWYRQSLGQGPEFLIYFQGTGAADDSGLPNDRFFAVRPEGSVSTLKIQRTERGDSAVYLCASSSPLDDQETQYFGPGTRLLVL.

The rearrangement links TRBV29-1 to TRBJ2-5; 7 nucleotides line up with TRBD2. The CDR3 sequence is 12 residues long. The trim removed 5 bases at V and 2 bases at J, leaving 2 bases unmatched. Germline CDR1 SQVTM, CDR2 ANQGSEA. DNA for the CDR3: TGCAGCGTTCGGGGAGGGCAAGAGACCCAGTACTTC. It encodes CSVRGGQETQYF.

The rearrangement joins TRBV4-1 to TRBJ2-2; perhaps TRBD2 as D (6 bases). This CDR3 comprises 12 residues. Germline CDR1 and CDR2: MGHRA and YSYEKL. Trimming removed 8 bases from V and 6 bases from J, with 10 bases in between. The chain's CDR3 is CASGGLPGELFF. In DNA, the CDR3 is TGCGCCAGCGGGGGGTTACCCGGGGAGCTGTTTTTT.

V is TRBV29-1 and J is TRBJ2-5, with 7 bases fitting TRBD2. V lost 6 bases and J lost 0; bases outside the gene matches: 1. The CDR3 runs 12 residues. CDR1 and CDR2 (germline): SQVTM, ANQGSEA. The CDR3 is CSVGGNQETQYF. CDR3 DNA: TGCAGCGTGGGGGGGAACCAAGAGACCCAGTACTTC.

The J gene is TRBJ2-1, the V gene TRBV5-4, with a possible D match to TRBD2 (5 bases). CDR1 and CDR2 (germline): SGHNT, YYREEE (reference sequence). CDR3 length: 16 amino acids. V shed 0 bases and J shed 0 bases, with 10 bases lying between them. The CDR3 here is CASSLARVYSYNEQFF. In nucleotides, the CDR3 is TGTGCCAGCAGCTTGGCGAGGGTATACTCCTACAATGAGCAGTTCTTC.

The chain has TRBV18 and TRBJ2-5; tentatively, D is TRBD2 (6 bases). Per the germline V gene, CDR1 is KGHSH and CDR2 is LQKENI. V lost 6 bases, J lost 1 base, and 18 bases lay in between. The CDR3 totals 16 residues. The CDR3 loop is CASSRIGGTAQETQYF. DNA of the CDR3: TGTGCCAGCTCGCGGATTGGAGGGACGGCCCAAGAGACCCAGTACTTC.

CDR3 loop: CASSITGSEQYF. The CDR3 DNA is TGTGCCAGTAGTATAACAGGGAGCGAGCAGTACTTC. The chain uses TRBV19 and TRBJ2-7; perhaps TRBD1 as D (6 bases). The CDR3 is 12 residues long. CDR1 is LNHDA, CDR2 SQIVND, per germline (reference sequence). V was cut by 2 bases and J by 6 bases, with 8 bases left in between.

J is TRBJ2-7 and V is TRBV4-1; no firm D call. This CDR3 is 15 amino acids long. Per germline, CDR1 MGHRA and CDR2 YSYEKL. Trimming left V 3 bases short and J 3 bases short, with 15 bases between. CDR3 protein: CASSQELVVYYEQYF. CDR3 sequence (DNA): TGCGCCAGCAGCCAGGAGTTAGTAGTATACTACGAGCAGTACTTC.

As DNA, the CDR3 is TGCGCCAGCAGCCAAGATCGTATCGCTGAAGCTTTCTTT. It specifies CASSQDRIAEAFF. The gene calls are TRBV4-1 and TRBJ1-1, with D hard to call. The CDR3 is 13 amino acids. Trimming shortened V by 0 bases and J by 6 bases, and 8 bases separated the two germline ends. CDR1 MGHRA and CDR2 YSYEKL come from the germline V gene.

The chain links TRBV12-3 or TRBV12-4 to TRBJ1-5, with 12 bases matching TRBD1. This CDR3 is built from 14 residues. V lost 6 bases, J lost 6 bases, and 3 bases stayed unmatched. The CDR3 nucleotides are TGTGCCAGCAGGGGGACAGGGGGCGGTCAGCCCCAGCATTTT. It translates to CASRGTGGGQPQHF.

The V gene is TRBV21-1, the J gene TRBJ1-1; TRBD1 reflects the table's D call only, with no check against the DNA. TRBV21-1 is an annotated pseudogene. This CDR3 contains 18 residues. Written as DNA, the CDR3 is TGTGCCAGCAGCGAGTTTTTGGGGGGGTCGGAGACGAACACTGAAGCTTTCTTT. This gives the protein CASSEFLGGSETNTEAFF.

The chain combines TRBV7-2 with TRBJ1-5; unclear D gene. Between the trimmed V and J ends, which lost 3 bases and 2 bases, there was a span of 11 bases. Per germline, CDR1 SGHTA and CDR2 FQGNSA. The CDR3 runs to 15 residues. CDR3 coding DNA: TGTGCCAGCAGCTTTTTCCCAGGACGCAATCAGCCCCAGCATTTT. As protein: CASSFFPGRNQPQHF.

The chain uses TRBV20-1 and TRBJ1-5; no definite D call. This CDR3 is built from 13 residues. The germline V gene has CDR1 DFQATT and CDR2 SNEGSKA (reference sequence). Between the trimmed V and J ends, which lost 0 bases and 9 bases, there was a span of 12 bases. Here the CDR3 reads CSARDLRVRPQHF. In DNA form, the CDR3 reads TGCAGTGCTAGAGATTTGAGAGTTCGGCCCCAGCATTTT.

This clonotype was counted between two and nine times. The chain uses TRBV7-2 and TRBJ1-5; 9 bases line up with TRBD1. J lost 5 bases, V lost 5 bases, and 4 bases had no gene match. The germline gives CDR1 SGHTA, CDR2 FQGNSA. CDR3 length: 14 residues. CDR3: CASSQGQGYQPQHF. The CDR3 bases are TGTGCCAGCAGCCAGGGACAGGGTTATCAGCCCCAGCATTTT.

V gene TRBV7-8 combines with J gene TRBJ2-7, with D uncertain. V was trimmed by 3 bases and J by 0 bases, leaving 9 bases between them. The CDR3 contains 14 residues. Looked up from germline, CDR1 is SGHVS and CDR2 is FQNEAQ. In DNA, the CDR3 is TGTGCCAGCAGCTTCAGGACGGACTCCTACGAGCAGTACTTC. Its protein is CASSFRTDSYEQYF.

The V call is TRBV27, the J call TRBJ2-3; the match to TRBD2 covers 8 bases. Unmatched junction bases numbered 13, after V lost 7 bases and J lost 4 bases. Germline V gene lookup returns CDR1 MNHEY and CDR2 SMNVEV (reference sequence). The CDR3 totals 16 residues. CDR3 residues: CASTPSEAGEADTQYF. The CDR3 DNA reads TGTGCCAGCACACCGTCAGAAGCGGGGGAGGCAGATACGCAGTATTTT.

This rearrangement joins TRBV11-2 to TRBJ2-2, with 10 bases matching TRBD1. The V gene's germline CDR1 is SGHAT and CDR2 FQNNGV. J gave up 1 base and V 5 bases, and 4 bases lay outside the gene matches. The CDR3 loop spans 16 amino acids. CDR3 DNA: TGTGCCAGCAGCCCCGGGACAGGGGTGAACACCGGGGAGCTGTTTTTT. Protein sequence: CASSPGTGVNTGELFF.

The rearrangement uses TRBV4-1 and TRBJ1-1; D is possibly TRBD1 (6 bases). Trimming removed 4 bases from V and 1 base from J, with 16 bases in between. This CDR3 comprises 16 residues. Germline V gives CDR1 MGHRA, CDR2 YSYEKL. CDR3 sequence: CASSPLVLGGNTEAFF. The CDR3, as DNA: TGCGCCAGCAGCCCGCTTGTGTTAGGGGGGAACACTGAAGCTTTCTTT.

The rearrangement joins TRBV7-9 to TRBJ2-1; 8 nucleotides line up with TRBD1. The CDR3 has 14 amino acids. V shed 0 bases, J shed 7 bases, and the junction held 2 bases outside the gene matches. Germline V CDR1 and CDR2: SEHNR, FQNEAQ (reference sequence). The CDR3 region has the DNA TGTGCCAGCAGCTTAGCGGACAGGGAGAATGAGCAGTTCTTC. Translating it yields CASSLADRENEQFF.

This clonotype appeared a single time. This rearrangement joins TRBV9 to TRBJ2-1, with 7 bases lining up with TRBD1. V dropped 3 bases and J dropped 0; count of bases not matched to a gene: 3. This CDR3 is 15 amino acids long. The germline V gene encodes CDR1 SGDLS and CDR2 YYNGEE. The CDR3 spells CASSAGQFSYNEQFF. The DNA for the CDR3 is TGTGCCAGCAGCGCGGGACAGTTCTCCTACAATGAGCAGTTCTTC. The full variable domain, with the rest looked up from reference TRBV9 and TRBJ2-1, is DSGVTQTPKHLITATGQRVTLRCSPRSGDLSVYWYQQSLDQGLQFLIQYYNGEERAKGNILERFSAQQFPDLHSELNLSSLELGDSALYFCASSAGQFSYNEQFFGPGTRLTVL.